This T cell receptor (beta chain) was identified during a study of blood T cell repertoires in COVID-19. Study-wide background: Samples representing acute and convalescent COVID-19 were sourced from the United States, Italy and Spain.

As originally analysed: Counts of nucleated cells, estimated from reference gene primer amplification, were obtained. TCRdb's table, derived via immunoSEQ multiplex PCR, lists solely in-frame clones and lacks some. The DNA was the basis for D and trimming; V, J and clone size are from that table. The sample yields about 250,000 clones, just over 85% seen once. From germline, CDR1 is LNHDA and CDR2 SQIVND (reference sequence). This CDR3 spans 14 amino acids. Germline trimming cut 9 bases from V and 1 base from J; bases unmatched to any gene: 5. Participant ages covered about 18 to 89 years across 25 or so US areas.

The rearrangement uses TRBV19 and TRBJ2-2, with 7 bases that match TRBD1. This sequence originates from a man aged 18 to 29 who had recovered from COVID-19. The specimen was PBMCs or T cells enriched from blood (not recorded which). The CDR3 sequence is CASQGGWNTGELFF. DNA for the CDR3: TGTGCCAGCCAAGGGGGCTGGAACACCGGGGAGCTGTTTTTT.